This T cell receptor (beta chain) was sequenced for a study of blood T cells in healthy people across ages. Study-level results: Donors of long life had a larger count of naive CD4+ cells and greater diversity than aged donors.

It was with a sample-barcoded 5' primer and a J-beta primer mix that a second PCR of roughly 7 to 11 cycles was run. In TCRdb, the 5' RACE reads were re-called with MiXCR into one record per CDR3 protein. The sample comprises some 920,000 distinct CDR3 sequences, roughly 51% of which are singletons, and around a fifth rests with the top ten. J gave up 4 bases and V 5 bases, and 10 bases lay outside the gene matches. CDR1 and CDR2 from the germline V gene are SGHAT and FQDESV (reference sequence). This CDR3 comprises 17 residues. All donors came from Russia, were Caucasian and healthy, and spanned ages roughly 6 to 100. As for this clonotype: Its target is unknown.

The TCR sequence derives from a woman aged 60-70 years in good health. Sequenced sample: blood. The chain employs TRBV11-1 and TRBJ2-1, with 11 nucleotides matching TRBD2. CDR3 amino acids: CASSKIPLAGGYNEQFF. CDR3 coding DNA: TGTGCCAGCAGCAAAATCCCCCTAGCGGGAGGTTACAATGAGCAGTTCTTC.